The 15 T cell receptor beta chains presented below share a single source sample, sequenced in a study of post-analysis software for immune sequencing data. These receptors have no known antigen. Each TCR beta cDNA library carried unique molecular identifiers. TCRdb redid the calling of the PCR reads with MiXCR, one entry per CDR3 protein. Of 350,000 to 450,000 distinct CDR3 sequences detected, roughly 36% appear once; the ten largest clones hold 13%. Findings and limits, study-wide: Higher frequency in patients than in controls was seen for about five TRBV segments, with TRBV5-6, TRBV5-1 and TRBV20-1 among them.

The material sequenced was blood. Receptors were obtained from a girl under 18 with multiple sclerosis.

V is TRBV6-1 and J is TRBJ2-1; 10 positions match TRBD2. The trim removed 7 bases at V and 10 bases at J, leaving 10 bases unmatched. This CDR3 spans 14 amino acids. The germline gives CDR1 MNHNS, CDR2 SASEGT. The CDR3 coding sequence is TGTGCCAGCATCGAGCCGGGACTAGCGTACGAGCAGTTCTTC. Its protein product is CASIEPGLAYEQFF.

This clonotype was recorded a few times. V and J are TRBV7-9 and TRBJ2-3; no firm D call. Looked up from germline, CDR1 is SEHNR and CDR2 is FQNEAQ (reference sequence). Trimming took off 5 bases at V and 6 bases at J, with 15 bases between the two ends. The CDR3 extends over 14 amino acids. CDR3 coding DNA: TGTGCCAGCAGCCTGTCACCGGATAGGGATACGCAGTATTTT. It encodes CASSLSPDRDTQYF.

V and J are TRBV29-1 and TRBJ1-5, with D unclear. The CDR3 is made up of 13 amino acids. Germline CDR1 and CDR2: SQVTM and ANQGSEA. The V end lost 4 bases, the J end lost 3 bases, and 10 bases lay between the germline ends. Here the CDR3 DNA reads TGCAGCGTTGTTCTTGGTGACAATCAGCCCCAGCATTTT. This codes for CSVVLGDNQPQHF.

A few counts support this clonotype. CDR3 region: CASSLNPRGNTGELFF. CDR3 coding DNA: TGTGCCAGCAGCTTAAATCCCCGGGGGAACACCGGGGAGCTGTTTTTT. J is TRBJ2-2 and V is TRBV7-3, with a tentative D call TRBD2 (5 bases). The CDR3 spans 16 residues. V was cut by 1 base and J by 1 base, with 10 bases left in between. Germline loops: CDR1 SGHTA, CDR2 FQGTGA.

In DNA, the CDR3 is TGTGCCAGCAGCTTTATGGCGGGGGGCCTCTTTGGCACAGATACGCAGTATTTT. This codes for CASSFMAGGLFGTDTQYF. The chain carries TRBV7-2 and TRBJ2-3; 8 nucleotides agree with TRBD2. CDR1 is SGHTA and CDR2 is FQGNSA in the germline V gene. The trim removed 3 bases at V and 1 base at J, leaving 12 bases unmatched. The CDR3 is made up of 18 amino acids.

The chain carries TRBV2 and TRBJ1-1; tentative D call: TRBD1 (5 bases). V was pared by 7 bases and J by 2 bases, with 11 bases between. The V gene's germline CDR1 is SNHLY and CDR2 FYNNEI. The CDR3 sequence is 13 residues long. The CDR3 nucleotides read TGTGCCAGCACCATAGACAGTAACACTGAAGCTTTCTTT. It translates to CASTIDSNTEAFF.

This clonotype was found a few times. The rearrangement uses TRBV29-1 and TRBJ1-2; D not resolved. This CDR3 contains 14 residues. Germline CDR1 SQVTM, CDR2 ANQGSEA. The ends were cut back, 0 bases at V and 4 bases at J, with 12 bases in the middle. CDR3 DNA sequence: TGCAGCGTTGAAGAGATGAGGAACGGCTATGGCTACACCTTC. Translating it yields CSVEEMRNGYGYTF.

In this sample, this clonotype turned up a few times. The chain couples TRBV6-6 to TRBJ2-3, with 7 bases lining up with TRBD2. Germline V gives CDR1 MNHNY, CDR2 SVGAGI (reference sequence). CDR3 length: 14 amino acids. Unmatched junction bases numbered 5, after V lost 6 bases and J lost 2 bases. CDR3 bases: TGTGCCAGCAGGCGTGGGACTACCACAGATACGCAGTATTTT. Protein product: CASRRGTTTDTQYF.

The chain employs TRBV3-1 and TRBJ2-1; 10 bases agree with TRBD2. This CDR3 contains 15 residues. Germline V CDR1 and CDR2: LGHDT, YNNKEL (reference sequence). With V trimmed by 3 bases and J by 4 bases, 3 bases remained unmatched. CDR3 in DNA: TGTGCCAGCAGCCACACTAGCGGGGTTTACAATGAGCAGTTCTTC. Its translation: CASSHTSGVYNEQFF.

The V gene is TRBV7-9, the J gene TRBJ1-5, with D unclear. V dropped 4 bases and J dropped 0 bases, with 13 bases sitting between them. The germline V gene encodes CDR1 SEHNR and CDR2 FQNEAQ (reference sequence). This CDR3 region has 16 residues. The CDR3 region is CASSSGQIDSNQPQHF. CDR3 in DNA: TGTGCCAGCAGCTCCGGCCAGATCGATAGCAATCAGCCCCAGCATTTT.

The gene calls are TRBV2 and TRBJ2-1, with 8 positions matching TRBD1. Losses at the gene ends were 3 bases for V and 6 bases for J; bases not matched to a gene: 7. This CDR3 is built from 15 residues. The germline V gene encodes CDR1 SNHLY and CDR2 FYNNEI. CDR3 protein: CASSESNRGINEQFF. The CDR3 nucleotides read TGTGCCAGCAGTGAGAGTAACAGGGGGATCAATGAGCAGTTCTTC.

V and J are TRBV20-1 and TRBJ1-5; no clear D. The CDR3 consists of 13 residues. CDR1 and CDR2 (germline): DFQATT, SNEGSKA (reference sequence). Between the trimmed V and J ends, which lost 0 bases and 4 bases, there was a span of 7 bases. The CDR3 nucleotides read TGCAGTGCTAGAGAACAGTTAAATCAGCCCCAGCATTTT. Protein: CSAREQLNQPQHF.

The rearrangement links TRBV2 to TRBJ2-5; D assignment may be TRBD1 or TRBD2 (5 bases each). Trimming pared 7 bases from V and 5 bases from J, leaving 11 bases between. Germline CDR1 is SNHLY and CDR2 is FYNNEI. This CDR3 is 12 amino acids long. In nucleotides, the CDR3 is TGTGCCAGCAAGCCGGGGCGCGAGACCCAGTACTTC. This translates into CASKPGRETQYF.

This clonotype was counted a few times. CDR3: CASSGLLLAEPYNEQFF. In nucleotides, the CDR3 is TGCGCCAGCAGTGGCCTCCTCCTAGCGGAGCCTTACAATGAGCAGTTCTTC. This chain connects TRBV5-1 to TRBJ2-1, with 7 nucleotides matching TRBD2. V gave up 5 bases and J gave up 4 bases; unmatched junction bases: 15. Per germline, CDR1 SGHRS and CDR2 YFSETQ. This CDR3 is 17 amino acids long.

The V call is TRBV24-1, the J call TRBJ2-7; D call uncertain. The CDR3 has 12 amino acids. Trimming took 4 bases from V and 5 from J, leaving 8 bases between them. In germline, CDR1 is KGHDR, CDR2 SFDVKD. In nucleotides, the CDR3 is TGTGCCACCAGTGAAGCGACGGACGAGCAGTACTTC. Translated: CATSEATDEQYF.